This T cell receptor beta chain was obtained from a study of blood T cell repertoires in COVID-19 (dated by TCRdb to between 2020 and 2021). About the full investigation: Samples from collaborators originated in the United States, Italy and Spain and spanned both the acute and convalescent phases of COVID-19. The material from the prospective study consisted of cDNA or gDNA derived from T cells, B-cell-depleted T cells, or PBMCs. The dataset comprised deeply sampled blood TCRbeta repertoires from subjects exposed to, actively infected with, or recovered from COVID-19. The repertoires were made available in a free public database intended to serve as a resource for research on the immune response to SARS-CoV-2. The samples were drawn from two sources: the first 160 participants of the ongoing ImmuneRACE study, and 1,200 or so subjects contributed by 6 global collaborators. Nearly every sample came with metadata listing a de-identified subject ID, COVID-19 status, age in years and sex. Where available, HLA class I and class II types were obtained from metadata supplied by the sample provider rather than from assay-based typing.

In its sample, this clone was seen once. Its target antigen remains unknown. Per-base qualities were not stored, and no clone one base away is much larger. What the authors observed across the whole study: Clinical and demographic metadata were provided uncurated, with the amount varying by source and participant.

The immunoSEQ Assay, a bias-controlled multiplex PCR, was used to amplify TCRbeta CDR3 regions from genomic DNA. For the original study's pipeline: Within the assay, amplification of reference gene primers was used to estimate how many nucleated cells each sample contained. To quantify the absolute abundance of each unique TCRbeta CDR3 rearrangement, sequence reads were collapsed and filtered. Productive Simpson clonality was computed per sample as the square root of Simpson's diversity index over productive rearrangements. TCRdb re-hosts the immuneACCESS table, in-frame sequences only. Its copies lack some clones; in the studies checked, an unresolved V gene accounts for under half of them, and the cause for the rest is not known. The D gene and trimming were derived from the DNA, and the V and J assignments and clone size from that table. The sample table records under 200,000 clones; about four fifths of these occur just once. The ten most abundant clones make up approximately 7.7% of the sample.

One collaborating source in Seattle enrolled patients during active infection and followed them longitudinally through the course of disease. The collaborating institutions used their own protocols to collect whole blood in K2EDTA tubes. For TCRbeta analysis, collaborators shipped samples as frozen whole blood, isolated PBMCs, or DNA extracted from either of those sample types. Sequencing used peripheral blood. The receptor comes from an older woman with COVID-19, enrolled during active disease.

The CDR3 is CASSKGQALQETQYF. The DNA sequence is given as TGTGCCAGCAGCAAGGGACAGGCCCTGCAAGAGACCCAGTACTTC. The chain couples TRBV5-4 to TRBJ2-5; TRBD1 matches 8 bases in the middle. The germline V gene (reference sequence) sets CDR1 to SGHNT and CDR2 to YYREEE. Measured from the cysteine to the phenylalanine, the CDR3 is 15 residues long. Of all the DNA, just the CDR3 is kept, 45 bases in frame from base 1. The germline V and J ends show losses of 4 bases and 2 bases respectively, and no gene match explains 7 bases of the junction. Supplemented by the reference TRBV5-4 and TRBJ2-5 proteins around the CDR3, the complete variable domain is ETGVTQSPTHLIKTRGQQVTLRCSSQSGHNTVSWYQQALGQGPQFIFQYYREEENGRGNFPPRFSGLQFPNYSSELNVNALELDDSALYLCASSKGQALQETQYFGPGTRLLVL.